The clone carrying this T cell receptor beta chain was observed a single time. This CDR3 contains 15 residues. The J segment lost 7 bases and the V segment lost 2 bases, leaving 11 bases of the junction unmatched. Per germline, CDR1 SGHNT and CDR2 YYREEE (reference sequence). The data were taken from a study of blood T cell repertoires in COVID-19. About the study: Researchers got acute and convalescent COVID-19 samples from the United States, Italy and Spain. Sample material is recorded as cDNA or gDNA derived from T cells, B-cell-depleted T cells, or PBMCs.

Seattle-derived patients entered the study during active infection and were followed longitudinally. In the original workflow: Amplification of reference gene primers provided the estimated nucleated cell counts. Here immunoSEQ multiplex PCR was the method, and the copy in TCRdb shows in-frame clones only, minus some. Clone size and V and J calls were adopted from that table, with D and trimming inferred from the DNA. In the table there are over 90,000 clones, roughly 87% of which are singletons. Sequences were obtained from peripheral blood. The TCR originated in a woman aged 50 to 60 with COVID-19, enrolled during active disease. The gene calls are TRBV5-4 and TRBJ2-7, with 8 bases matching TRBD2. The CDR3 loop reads CASSLPGTRGWEQYF. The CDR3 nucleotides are TGTGCCAGCAGCTTACCCGGGACTAGAGGGTGGGAGCAGTACTTC.